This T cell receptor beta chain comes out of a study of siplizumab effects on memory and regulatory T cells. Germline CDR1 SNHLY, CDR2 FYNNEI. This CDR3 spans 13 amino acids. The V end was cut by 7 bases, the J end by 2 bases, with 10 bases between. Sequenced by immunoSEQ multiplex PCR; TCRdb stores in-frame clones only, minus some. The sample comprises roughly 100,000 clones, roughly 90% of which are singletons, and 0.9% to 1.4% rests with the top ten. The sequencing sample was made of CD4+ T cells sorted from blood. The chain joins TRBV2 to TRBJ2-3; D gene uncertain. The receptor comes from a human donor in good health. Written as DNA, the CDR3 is TGTGCCAGCACTGTCACCCCCACAGATACGCAGTATTTT. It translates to CASTVTPTDTQYF.